This T cell receptor (beta chain) was identified during a study of regulatory dendritic cells for organ transplantation. This table comes from immunoSEQ multiplex PCR, and its TCRdb copy is limited to in-frame clones, with some not included. This table has under 15,000 clones, around two thirds appearing once. Allogeneic regulatory or mature dendritic cells were co-cultured for 5 days with CFSE-labeled sorted T cells at 1:10. Deletions cut 1 base from V and 2 bases from J, with 19 bases between. CDR1 is MNHNS, CDR2 SASEGT, per germline. The CDR3 totals 18 residues. For this clone: Its antigen is currently unknown.

Sequencing input: naive CD4+ T cells from blood cultured with regulatory dendritic cells. As to subset: CD45RA+ naive T cells. This rearrangement joins TRBV6-1 to TRBJ2-3; D may be TRBD2 (6 bases). This clonotype was obtained from a human donor in good health. The CDR3 sequence: CASSEGRESPGDTDTQYF. The CDR3 DNA is TGTGCCAGCAGTGAAGGAAGGGAGAGTCCGGGGGACACAGATACGCAGTATTTT.